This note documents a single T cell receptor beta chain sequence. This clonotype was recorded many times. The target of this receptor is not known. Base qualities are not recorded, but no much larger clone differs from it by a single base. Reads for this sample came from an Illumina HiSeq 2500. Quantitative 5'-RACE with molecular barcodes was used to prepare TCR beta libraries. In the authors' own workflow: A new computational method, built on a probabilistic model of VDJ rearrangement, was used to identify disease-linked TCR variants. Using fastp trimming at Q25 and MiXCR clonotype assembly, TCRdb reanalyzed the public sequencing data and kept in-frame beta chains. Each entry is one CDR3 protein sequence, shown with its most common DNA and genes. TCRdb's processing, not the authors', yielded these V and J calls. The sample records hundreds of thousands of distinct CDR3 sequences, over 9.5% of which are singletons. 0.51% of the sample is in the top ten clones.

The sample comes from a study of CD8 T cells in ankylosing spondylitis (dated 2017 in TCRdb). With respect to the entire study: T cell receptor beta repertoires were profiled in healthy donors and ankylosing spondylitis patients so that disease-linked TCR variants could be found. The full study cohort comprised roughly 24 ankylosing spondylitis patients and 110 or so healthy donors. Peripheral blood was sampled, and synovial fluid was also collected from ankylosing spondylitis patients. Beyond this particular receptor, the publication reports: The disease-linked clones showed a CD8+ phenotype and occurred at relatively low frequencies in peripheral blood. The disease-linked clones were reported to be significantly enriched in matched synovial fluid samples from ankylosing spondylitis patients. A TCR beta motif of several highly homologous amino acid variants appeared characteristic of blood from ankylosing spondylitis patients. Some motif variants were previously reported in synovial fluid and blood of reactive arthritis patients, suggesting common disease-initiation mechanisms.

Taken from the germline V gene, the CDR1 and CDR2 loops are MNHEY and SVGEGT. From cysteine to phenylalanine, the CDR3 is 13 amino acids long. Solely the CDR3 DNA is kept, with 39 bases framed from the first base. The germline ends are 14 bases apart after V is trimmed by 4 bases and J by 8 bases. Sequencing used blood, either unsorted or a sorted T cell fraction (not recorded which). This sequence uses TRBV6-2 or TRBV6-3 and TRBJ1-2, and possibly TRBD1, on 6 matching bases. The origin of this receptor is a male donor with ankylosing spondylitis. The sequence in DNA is TGTGCCAGCAGTTTGCCAGGGGTCGACGGCTACACCTTC. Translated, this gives CASSLPGVDGYTF.